The 10 T cell receptor beta chains below come from one sample, sequenced in a study of cytomegalovirus exposure and HLA in healthy donors. PCR amplification relied on 60 Vbeta primers (plus 13 Jbeta primers). Sequencing used immunoSEQ multiplex PCR; TCRdb keeps in-frame clones, though not all of them. The table lists some 160,000 clones, 84% of them singletons, with 1.5% to 2.5% in the top ten. The sample taken for sequencing was PBMCs. Receptor source: a man younger than 30 in good health and CMV-seronegative.

The rearrangement uses TRBV18 and TRBJ1-4; D remains ambiguous. CDR1 is KGHSH, CDR2 LQKENI, per germline. The V end lost 6 bases, the J end lost 2 bases, and 10 bases lay between the germline ends. The CDR3 runs to 14 residues. Here the CDR3 reads CASSPPSTNEKLFF. CDR3 in DNA: TGTGCCAGCTCCCCCCCTTCGACTAATGAAAAACTGTTTTTT.

J is TRBJ1-4 and V is TRBV11-2; no definite D call. Per germline, CDR1 SGHAT and CDR2 FQNNGV. The CDR3 sequence is 13 residues long. V was trimmed by 3 bases and J by 8 bases, leaving 10 bases between them. This CDR3 is CASSFTGREKLFF. The DNA of the CDR3 is TGTGCCAGCAGCTTTACCGGGAGGGAAAAACTGTTTTTT.

The chain links TRBV9 to TRBJ1-6; D gene uncertain. Germline V CDR1 and CDR2: SGDLS, YYNGEE. The CDR3 is 13 amino acids. The V end was cut by 3 bases, the J end by 6 bases, with 7 bases between. This chain's CDR3 is CASSGPGNSPLHF. The CDR3 nucleotides are TGTGCCAGCAGCGGACCGGGTAATTCACCCCTCCACTTT.

The V call is TRBV11-1, the J call TRBJ2-2; D not certain. Trimming took off 1 base at V and 10 bases at J, with 7 bases between the two ends. The CDR3 contains 12 residues. CDR1 is SGHAT, CDR2 FQDESV, per germline (reference sequence). The CDR3 DNA sequence: TGTGCCAGCAGCTTAGGAGGAGTGGAGCTGTTTTTT. It yields the protein CASSLGGVELFF.

This clone has just a few counts. Within the sample, other DNA sequences also encode this same CDR3. The V call is TRBV6-4, the J call TRBJ1-5; possible D gene TRBD1, 5 bases. This CDR3 region has 13 residues. Per the germline V gene, CDR1 is MRHNA and CDR2 is SNTAGT. Trimming took 4 bases from V and 1 from J, leaving 5 bases between them. CDR3 coding DNA: TGTGCCAGCAGTGCAGGGAGCAATCAGCCCCAGCATTTT. It yields the protein CASSAGSNQPQHF.

The chain has TRBV11-2 and TRBJ2-2; D ambiguous. The V end was cut by 5 bases, the J end by 8 bases, with 15 bases between. This CDR3 contains 14 residues. Per the germline V gene, CDR1 is SGHAT and CDR2 is FQNNGV. The CDR3 loop is CASSPPGVGGELFF. The CDR3 bases are TGTGCCAGCAGCCCTCCCGGAGTTGGGGGGGAGCTGTTTTTT.

The CDR3 sequence: CASSFLRGNQPQHF. CDR3 sequence (DNA): TGTGCCAGCAGTTTCCTCAGAGGTAATCAGCCCCAGCATTTT. The rearrangement uses TRBV28 and TRBJ1-5; D uncertain. V lost 3 bases and J 4 bases, leaving 10 bases between the germline ends. Looked up from germline, CDR1 is MDHEN and CDR2 is SYDVKM. This CDR3 contains 14 residues.

The gene calls are TRBV9 and TRBJ2-2; D is uncertain. The V and J ends lost 6 bases and 6 bases respectively, with 12 bases between them. CDR3 length: 13 residues. Germline CDR1 reads SGDLS; CDR2 reads YYNGEE. In nucleotides, the CDR3 is TGTGCCAGCAACGCTAATCAGGCCGGGGAGCTGTTTTTT. Protein: CASNANQAGELFF.

Comments on this clone: At one end, the junction sequence differs from germline, possibly due to a read error. The rearrangement joins TRBV5-8 to TRBJ2-1; 13 bases agree with TRBD2. CDR1 and CDR2 (germline): SGHTS, YDEGEE. The CDR3 extends over 16 amino acids. As DNA, the CDR3 is TGTGCCAGCAGATTGGATCCGGGACTAGCGGGGCATGAGCAGTTCTTC. It specifies CASRLDPGLAGHEQFF. The full variable domain, with the rest looked up from reference TRBV5-8 and TRBJ2-1, is EAGVTQSPTHLIKTRGQQATLRCSPISGHTSVYWYQQALGLGLQFLLWYDEGEERNRGNFPPRFSGRQFPNYSSELNVNALELEDSALYLCASRLDPGLAGHEQFFGPGTRLTVL.

V is TRBV9 and J is TRBJ2-5; D is unresolved. The germline V and J ends were trimmed by 0 bases and 4 bases, with 10 bases remaining between them. The germline gives CDR1 SGDLS, CDR2 YYNGEE. The CDR3 runs to 14 residues. The CDR3 DNA follows: TGTGCCAGCAGCGTAGGAGTAAGAAGAGAGACCCAGTACTTC. Translating gives CASSVGVRRETQYF.